This TCR beta chain came from a study of shared clonotypes between healthy human individuals. General study results and limits: When compared with the clonotypes that were shared by all four sorted-subset donors, the non-shared clonotypes turned out to have lower generation probabilities. A few donors shared 4.5% to 6.5% of their naive CD4 clonotypes.

V lost 0 bases to trimming and J lost 6 bases, with 15 bases between them. There are 16 residues in the CDR3. Germline values: CDR1 SGDLS, CDR2 YYNGEE. Only CD45RO-negative cells positively selected for CCR7 counted as naive CD8 cells, so terminally differentiated effector memory CD45RA+ cells were excluded. The sorted-subset replicate PCRs were given 150 to 200 ng DNA, which is 30,000 or so T cell genomes. The protocol was immunoSEQ multiplex PCR, while the TCRdb copy is restricted to in-frame clones and leaves out a portion. Among over 800,000 clones listed, almost 95% were seen once. In its sample, this clone was seen once. Its antigen is unidentified.

Input material: naive CD8+ T cells sorted from blood. The chain links TRBV9 to TRBJ2-2; a weak D match, TRBD2 (6 bases). The TCR was taken from a man aged 25 to 45 in good health. The CDR3 DNA reads TGTGCCAGCAGCGTAGTTCTAACCGGGGGAGCCGGGGAGCTGTTTTTT. As protein: CASSVVLTGGAGELFF. Drawing the rest from reference TRBV9 and TRBJ2-2, the complete variable domain is DSGVTQTPKHLITATGQRVTLRCSPRSGDLSVYWYQQSLDQGLQFLIQYYNGEERAKGNILERFSAQQFPDLHSELNLSSLELGDSALYFCASSVVLTGGAGELFFGEGSRLTVL.